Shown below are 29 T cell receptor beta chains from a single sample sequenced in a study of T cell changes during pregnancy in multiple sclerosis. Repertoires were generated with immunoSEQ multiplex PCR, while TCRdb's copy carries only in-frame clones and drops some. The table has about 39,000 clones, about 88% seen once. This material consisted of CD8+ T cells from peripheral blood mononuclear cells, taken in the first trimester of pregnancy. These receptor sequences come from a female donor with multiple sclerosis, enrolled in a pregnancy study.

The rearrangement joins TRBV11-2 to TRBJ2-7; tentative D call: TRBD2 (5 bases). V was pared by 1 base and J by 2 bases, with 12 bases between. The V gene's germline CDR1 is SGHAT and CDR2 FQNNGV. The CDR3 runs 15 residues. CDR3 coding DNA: TGTGCCAGCAGCTTAGGTCGGGAAAACACCTACGAGCAGTACTTC. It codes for CASSLGRENTYEQYF.

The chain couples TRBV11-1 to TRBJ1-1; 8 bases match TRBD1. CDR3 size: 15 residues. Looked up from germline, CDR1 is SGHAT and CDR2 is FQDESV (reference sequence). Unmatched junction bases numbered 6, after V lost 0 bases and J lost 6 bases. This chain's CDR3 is CASSLASRDRPEAFF. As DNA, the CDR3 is TGTGCCAGCAGCTTAGCAAGTAGGGACAGGCCTGAAGCTTTCTTT.

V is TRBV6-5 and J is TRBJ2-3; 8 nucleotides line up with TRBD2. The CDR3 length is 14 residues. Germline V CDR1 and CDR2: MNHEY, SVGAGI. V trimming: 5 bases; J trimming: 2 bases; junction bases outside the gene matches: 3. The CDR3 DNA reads TGTGCCAGCAGTACCGGGGGGGACACAGATACGCAGTATTTT. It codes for CASSTGGDTDTQYF.

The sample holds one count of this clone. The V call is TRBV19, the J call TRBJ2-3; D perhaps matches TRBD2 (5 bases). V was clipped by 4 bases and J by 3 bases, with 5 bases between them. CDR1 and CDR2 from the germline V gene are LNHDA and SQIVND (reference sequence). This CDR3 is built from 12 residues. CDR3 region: CASSTGTDTQYF. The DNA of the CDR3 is TGTGCCAGTAGTACGGGAACAGATACGCAGTATTTT.

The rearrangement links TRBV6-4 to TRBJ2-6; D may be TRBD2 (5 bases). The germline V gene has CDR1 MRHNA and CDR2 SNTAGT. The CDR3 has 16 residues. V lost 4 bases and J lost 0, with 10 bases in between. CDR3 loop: CASSARDGSGANVLTF. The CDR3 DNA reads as TGTGCCAGCAGTGCCCGGGATGGCTCTGGGGCCAACGTCCTGACTTTC.

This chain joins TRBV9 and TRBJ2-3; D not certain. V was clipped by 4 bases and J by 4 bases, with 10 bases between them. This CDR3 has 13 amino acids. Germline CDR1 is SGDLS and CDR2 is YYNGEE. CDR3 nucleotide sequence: TGTGCCAGCAGCTACCAAGCGCCAGATACGCAGTATTTT. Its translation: CASSYQAPDTQYF.

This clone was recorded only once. The CDR3 nucleotides read TGTGCCAGCAGTGGTCGGGGGAGGGAAGAGACCCAGTACTTC. Translated, it gives CASSGRGREETQYF. The J gene is TRBJ2-5, the V gene TRBV6-6, with 7 nucleotides matching TRBD2. V was clipped by 5 bases and J by 3 bases; unmatched bases: 6. Germline lookup yields CDR1 MNHNY and CDR2 SVGAGI (reference sequence). CDR3 length: 14 residues.

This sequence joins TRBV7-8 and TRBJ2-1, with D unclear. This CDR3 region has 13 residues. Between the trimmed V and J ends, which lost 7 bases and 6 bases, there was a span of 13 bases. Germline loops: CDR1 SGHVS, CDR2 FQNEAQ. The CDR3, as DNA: TGTGCCAGCACCCCTTTAGCCCGCAATGAGCAGTTCTTC. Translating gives CASTPLARNEQFF.

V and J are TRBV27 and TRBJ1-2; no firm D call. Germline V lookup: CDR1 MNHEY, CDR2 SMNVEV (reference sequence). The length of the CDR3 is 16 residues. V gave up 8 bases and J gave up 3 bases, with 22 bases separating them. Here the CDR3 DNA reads TGTGCCAGCCAAGGAAGAATGGCTGCGGGCGACTATGGCTACACCTTC. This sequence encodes CASQGRMAAGDYGYTF.

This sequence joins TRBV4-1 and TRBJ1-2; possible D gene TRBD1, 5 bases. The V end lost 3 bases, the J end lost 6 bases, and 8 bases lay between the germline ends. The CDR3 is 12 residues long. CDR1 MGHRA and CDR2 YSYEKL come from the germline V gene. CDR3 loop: CASSQGLNGYTF. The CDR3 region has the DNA TGCGCCAGCAGCCAGGGACTTAATGGCTACACCTTC.

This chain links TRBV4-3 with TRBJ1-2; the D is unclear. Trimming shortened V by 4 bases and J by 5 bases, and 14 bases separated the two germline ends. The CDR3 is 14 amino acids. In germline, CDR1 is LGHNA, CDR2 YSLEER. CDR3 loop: CASSPSLGGYGYTF. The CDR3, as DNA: TGCGCCAGCAGCCCCTCGCTGGGAGGGTATGGCTACACCTTC.

The CDR3 DNA reads TGTGCCAGCAGCTTAGGAGCGGGGGGGGTCACAGATACGCAGTATTTT. Residues: CASSLGAGGVTDTQYF. V gene TRBV7-3 combines with J gene TRBJ2-3; 10 bases line up with TRBD2. Germline lookup yields CDR1 SGHTA and CDR2 FQGTGA. The CDR3 is 16 amino acids. V was pared by 2 bases and J by 2 bases, with 4 bases of the junction left unmatched.

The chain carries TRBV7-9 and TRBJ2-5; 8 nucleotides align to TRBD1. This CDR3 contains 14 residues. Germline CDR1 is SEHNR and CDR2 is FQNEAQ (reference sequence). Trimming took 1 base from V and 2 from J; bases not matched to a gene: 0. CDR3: CASSLGQGQETQYF. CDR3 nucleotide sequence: TGTGCCAGCAGCTTAGGACAGGGGCAAGAGACCCAGTACTTC.

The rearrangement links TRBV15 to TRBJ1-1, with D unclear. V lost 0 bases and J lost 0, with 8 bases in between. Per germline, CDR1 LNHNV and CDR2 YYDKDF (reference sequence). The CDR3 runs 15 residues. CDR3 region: CATSRDLAVNTEAFF. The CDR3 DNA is TGTGCCACCAGCAGAGATCTAGCCGTGAACACTGAAGCTTTCTTT.

CDR3 DNA: TGTGCCAGCAGCGCGCCCGGGACAATGAACACTGAAGCTTTCTTT. Translated, it gives CASSAPGTMNTEAFF. The gene calls are TRBV7-9 and TRBJ1-1, with a weak D call TRBD1 (6 bases). Germline CDR1 is SEHNR and CDR2 is FQNEAQ (reference sequence). This CDR3 has 15 amino acids. V was cut by 5 bases and J by 0 bases, with 13 bases left in between.

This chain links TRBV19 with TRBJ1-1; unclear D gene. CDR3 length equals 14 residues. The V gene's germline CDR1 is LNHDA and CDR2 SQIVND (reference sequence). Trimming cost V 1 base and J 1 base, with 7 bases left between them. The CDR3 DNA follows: TGTGCCAGTAGTATAGCCCCGGGGAACACTGAAGCTTTCTTT. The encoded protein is CASSIAPGNTEAFF.

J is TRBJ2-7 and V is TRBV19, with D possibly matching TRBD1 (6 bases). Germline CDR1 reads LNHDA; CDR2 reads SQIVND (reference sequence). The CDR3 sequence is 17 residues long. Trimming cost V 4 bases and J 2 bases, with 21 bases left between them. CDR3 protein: CASSTPSDSPLPYEQYF. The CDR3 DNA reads TGTGCCAGTAGTACCCCTTCGGACAGCCCTCTCCCCTACGAGCAGTACTTC.

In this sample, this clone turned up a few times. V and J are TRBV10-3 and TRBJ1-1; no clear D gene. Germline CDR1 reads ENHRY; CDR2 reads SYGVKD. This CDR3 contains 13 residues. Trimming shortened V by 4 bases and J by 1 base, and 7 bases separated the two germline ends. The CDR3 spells CAISGTQNTEAFF. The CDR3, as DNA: TGTGCCATCAGTGGTACACAGAACACTGAAGCTTTCTTT.

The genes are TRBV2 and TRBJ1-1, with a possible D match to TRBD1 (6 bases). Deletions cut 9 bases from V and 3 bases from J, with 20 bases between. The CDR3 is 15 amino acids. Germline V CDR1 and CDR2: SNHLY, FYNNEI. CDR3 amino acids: CARNLETGLDTEAFF. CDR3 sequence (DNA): TGTGCCAGAAATCTGGAAACAGGGTTAGACACTGAAGCTTTCTTT.

The CDR3 spells CASSDLDAAKQYF. CDR3 nucleotide sequence: TGTGCCAGCAGTGACCTAGACGCTGCAAAGCAGTATTTT. The chain carries TRBV6-4 and TRBJ2-3; D is ambiguous. From germline, CDR1 is MRHNA and CDR2 SNTAGT. The CDR3 spans 13 residues. With 2 bases removed from V and 11 bases from J, the gap between germline ends came to 14 bases.

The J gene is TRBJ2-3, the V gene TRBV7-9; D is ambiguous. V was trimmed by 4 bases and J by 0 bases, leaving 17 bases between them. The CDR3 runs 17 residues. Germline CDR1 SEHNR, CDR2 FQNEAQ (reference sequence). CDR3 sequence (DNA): TGTGCCAGCAGCTCCCCCACGATCCGGTCTAGCACAGATACGCAGTATTTT. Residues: CASSSPTIRSSTDTQYF.

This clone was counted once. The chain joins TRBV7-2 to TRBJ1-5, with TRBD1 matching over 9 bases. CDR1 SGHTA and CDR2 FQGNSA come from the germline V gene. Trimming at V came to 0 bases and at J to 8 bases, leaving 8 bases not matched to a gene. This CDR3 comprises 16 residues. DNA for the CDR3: TGTGCCAGCAGCTTAGCTACCGGGACAGGGAACGAGCCCCAGCATTTT. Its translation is CASSLATGTGNEPQHF.

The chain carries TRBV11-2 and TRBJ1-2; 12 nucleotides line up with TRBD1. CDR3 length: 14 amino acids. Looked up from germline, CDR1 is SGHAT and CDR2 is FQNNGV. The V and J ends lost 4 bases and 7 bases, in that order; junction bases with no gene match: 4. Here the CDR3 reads CASSSGTGGLGYTF. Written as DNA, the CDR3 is TGTGCCAGCAGCTCCGGGACAGGGGGCCTTGGCTACACCTTC.

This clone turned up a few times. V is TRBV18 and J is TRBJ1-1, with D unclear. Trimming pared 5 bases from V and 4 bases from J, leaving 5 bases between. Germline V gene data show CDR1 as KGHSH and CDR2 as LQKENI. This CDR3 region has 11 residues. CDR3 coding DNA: TGTGCCAGCTCAAGCGGCACTGAAGCTTTCTTT. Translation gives CASSSGTEAFF.

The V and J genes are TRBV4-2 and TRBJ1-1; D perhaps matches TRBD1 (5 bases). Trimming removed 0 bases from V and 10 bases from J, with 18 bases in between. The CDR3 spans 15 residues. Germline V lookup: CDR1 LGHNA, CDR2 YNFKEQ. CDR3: CASSQDRAAPQGAFF. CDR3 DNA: TGTGCCAGCAGCCAAGACAGGGCCGCCCCACAAGGAGCTTTCTTT.

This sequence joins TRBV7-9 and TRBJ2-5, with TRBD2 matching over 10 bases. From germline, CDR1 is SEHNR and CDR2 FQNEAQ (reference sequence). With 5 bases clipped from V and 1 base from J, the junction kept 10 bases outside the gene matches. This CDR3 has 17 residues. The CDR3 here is CASSPRGSGGAQETQYF. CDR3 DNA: TGTGCCAGCAGCCCCCGAGGGAGCGGGGGGGCCCAAGAGACCCAGTACTTC.

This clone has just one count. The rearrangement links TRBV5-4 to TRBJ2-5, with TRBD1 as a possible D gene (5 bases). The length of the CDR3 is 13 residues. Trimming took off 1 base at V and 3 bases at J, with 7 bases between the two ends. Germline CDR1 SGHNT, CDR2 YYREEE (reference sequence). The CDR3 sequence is CASSLTGEETQYF. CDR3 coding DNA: TGTGCCAGCAGCTTGACAGGAGAAGAGACCCAGTACTTC.

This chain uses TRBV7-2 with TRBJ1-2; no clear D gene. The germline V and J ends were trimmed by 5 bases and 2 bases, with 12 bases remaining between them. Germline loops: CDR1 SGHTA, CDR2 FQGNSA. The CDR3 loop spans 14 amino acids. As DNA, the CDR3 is TGTGCCAGCAGCGGCAGACACGTGAACTATGGCTACACCTTC. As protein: CASSGRHVNYGYTF.

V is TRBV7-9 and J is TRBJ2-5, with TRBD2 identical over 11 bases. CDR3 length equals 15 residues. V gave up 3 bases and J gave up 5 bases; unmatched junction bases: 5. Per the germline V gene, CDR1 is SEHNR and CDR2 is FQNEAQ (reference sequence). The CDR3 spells CASSFSGGARETQYF. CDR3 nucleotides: TGTGCCAGCAGCTTTAGCGGGGGGGCCCGGGAGACCCAGTACTTC.